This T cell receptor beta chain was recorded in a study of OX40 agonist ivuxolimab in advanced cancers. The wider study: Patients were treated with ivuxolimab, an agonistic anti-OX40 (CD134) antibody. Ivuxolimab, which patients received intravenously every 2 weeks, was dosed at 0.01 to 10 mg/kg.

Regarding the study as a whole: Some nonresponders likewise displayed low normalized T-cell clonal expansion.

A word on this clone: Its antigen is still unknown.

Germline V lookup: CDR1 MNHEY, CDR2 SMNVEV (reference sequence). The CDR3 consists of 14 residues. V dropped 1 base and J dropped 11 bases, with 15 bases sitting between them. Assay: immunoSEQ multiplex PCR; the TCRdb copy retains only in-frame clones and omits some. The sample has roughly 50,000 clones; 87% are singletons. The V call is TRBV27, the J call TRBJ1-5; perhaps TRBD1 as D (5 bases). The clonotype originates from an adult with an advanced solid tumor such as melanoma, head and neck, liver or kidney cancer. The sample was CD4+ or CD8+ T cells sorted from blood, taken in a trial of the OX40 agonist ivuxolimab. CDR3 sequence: CASSLYKGTAAQHF. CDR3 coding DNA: TGTGCCAGCAGTTTATATAAGGGGACTGCAGCCCAGCATTTT.